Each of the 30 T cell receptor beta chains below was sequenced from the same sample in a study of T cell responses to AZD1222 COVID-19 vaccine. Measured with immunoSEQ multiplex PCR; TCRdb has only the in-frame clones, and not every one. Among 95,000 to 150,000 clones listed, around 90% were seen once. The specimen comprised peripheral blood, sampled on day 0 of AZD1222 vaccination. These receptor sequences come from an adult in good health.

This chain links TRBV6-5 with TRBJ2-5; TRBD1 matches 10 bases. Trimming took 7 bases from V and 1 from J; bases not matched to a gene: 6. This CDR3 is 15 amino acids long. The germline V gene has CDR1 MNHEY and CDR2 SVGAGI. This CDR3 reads CASTWTGGAQETQYF. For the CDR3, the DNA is TGTGCCAGCACCTGGACAGGGGGGGCCCAAGAGACCCAGTACTTC.

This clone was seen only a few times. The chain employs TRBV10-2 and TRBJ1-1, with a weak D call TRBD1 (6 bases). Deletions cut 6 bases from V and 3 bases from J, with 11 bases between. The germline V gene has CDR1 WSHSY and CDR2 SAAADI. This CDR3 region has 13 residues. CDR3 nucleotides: TGCGCCAGCAGCCGGGACACCTACACTGAAGCTTTCTTT. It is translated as CASSRDTYTEAFF.

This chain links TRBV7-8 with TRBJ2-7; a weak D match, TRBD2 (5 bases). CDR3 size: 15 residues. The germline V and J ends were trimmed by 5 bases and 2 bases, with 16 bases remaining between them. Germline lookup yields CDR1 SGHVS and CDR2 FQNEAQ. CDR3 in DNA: TGTGCCAGCAGCAACACGCCACGGGGAACCTACGAGCAGTACTTC. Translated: CASSNTPRGTYEQYF.

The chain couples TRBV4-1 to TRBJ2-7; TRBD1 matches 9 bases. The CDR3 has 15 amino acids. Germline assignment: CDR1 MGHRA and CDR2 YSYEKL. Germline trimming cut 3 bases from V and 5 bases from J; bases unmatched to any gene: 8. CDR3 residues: CASSQRGTGLDEQYF. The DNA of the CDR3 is TGCGCCAGCAGCCAGAGGGGGACAGGGCTGGACGAGCAGTACTTC.

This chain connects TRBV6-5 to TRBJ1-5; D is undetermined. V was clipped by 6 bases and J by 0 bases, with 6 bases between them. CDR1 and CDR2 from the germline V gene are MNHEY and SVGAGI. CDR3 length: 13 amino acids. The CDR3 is CASRAYSNQPQHF. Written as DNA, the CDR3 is TGTGCCAGCAGAGCTTATAGCAATCAGCCCCAGCATTTT.

The CDR3 is CASSLTGGTYEQYF. The CDR3 DNA is TGTGCCAGCAGCTTGACGGGGGGGACCTACGAGCAGTACTTC. This sequence joins TRBV5-8 and TRBJ2-7; 8 bases align to TRBD2. CDR1 is SGHTS, CDR2 YDEGEE, per germline. Unmatched junction bases numbered 2, after V lost 1 base and J lost 2 bases. This CDR3 contains 14 residues. The full variable domain, its missing parts supplied by reference TRBV5-8 and TRBJ2-7, is EAGVTQSPTHLIKTRGQQATLRCSPISGHTSVYWYQQALGLGLQFLLWYDEGEERNRGNFPPRFSGRQFPNYSSELNVNALELEDSALYLCASSLTGGTYEQYFGPGTRLTVT.

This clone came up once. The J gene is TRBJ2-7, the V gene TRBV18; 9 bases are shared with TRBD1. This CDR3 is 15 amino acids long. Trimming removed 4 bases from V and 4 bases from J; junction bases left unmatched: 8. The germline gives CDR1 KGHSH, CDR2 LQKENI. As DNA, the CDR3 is TGTGCCAGCTCACTCTCGGGACAGGGAATTTACGAGCAGTACTTC. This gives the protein CASSLSGQGIYEQYF.

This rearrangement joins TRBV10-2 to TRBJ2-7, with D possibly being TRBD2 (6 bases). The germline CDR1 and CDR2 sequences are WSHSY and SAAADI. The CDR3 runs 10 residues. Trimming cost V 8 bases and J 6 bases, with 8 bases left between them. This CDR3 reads CASLGLEQYF. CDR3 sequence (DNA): TGCGCCAGCCTGGGACTCGAGCAGTACTTC.

The CDR3: CASSVRSGDTQNQPQHF. The CDR3 DNA follows: TGTGCCAGCAGTGTTAGGTCTGGGGACACACAGAATCAGCCCCAGCATTTT. The gene calls are TRBV6-1 and TRBJ1-5; D might be TRBD1 (6 bases). Germline CDR1 is MNHNS and CDR2 is SASEGT. This CDR3 contains 17 residues. V was cut by 4 bases and J by 4 bases, with 20 bases left in between.

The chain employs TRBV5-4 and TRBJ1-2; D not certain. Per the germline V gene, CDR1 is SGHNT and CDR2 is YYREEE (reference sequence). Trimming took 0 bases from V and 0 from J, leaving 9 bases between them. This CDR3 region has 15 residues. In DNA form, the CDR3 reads TGTGCCAGCAGCTTGGACCGTATTTCTAACTATGGCTACACCTTC. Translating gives CASSLDRISNYGYTF.

Here the CDR3 reads CASSAGTDNQPQHF. The CDR3, as DNA: TGTGCCAGCAGCGCCGGGACAGACAATCAGCCCCAGCATTTT. V and J are TRBV7-2 and TRBJ1-5; 7 nucleotides align to TRBD1. Germline-derived CDR1 and CDR2 are SGHTA and FQGNSA. J was trimmed by 3 bases and V by 5 bases; bases with no gene match: 4. There are 14 residues in the CDR3.

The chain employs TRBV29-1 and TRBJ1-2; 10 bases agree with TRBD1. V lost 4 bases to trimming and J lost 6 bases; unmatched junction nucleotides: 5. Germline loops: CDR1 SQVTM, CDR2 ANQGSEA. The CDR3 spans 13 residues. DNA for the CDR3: TGCAGCGTTGGCTTCGGACAGGGGGATGGCTACACCTTC. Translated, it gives CSVGFGQGDGYTF.

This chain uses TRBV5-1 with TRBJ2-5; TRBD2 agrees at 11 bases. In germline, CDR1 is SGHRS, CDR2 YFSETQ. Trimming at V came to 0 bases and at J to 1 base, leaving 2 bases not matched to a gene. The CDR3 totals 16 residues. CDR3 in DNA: TGCGCCAGCAGCTTGGGTCTAGCGGGGGGCCAAGAGACCCAGTACTTC. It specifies CASSLGLAGGQETQYF.

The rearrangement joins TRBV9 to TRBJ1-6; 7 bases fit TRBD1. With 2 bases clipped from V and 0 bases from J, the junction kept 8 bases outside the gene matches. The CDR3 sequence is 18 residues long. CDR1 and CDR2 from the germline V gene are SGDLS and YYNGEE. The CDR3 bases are TGTGCCAGCAGCGTCGGGACAGTTGGGAGCTCCTATAATTCACCCCTCCACTTT. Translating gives CASSVGTVGSSYNSPLHF.

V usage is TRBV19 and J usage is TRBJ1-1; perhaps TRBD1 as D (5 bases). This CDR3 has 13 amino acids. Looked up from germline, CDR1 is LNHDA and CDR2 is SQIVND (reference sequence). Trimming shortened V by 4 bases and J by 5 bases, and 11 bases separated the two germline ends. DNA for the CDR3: TGTGCCAGTAGTACTGGGGGTAGGACTGAAGCTTTCTTT. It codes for CASSTGGRTEAFF.

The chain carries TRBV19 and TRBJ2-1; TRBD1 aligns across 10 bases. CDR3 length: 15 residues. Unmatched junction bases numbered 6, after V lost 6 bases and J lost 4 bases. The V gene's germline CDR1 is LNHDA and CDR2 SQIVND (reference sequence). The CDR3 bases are TGTGCCAGTAGCCAGGGACAGGGGCTTTACAATGAGCAGTTCTTC. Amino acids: CASSQGQGLYNEQFF.

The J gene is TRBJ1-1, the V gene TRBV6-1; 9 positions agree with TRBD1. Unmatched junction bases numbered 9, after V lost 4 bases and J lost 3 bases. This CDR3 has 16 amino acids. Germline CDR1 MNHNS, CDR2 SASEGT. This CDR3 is CASSAGTGRGDTEAFF. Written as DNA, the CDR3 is TGTGCCAGCAGTGCCGGGACAGGGAGGGGAGACACTGAAGCTTTCTTT.

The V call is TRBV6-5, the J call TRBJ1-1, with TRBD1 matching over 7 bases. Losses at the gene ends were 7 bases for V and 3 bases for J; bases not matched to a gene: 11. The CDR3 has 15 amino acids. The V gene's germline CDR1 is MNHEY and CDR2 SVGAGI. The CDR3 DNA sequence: TGTGCCAGCAAAAGACAGGGAGGAGTCGACACTGAAGCTTTCTTT. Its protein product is CASKRQGGVDTEAFF.

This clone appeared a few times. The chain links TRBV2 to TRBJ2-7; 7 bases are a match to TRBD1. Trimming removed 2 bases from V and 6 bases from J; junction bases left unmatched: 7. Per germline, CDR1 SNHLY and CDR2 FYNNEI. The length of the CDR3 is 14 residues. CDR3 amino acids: CASSEPGGLAEQYF. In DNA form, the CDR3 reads TGTGCCAGCAGTGAACCAGGGGGTCTTGCCGAGCAGTACTTC.

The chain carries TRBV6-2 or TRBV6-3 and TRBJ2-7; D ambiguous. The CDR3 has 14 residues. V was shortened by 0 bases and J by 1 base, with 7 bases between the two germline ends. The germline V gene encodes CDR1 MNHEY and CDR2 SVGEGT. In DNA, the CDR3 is TGTGCCAGCAGTTACTCGACGGATTCCTACGAGCAGTACTTC. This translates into CASSYSTDSYEQYF.

CDR3 nucleotide sequence: TGTGCCAGCAGCTTCATAAGACCCCTCGCTGAGCAGTTCTTC. This gives the protein CASSFIRPLAEQFF. The chain is built from TRBV7-9 and TRBJ2-1; D remains unclear. Germline loops: CDR1 SEHNR, CDR2 FQNEAQ (reference sequence). V lost 3 bases to trimming and J lost 9 bases, with 15 bases between them. The CDR3 loop spans 14 amino acids.

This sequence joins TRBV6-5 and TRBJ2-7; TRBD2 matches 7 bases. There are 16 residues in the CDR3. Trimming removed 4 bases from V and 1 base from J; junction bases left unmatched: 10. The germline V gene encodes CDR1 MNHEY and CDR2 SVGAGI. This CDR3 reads CASSSRLFGGSYEQYF. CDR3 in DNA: TGTGCCAGCAGTTCCCGACTTTTCGGGGGGTCCTACGAGCAGTACTTC.

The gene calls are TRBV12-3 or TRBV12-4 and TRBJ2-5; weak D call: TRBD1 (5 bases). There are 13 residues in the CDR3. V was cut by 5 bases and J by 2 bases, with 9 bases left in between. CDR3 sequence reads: CASSAGKQETQYF. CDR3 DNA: TGTGCCAGCAGTGCAGGGAAGCAAGAGACCCAGTACTTC.

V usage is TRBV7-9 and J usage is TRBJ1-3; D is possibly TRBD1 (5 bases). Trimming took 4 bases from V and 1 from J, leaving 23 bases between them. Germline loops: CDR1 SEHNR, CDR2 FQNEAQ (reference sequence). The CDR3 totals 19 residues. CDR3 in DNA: TGTGCCAGCAGCTCCCCGCGCCGGCGGGGCCCCTTTTCTGGAAACACCATATATTTT. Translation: CASSSPRRRGPFSGNTIYF.

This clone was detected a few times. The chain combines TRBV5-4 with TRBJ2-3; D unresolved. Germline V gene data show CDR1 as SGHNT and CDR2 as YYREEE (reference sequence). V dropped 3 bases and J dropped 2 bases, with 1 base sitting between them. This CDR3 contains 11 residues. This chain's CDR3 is CASSSTDTQYF. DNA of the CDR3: TGTGCCAGCAGCTCCACAGATACGCAGTATTTT. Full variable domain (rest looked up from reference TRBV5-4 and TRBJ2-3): ETGVTQSPTHLIKTRGQQVTLRCSSQSGHNTVSWYQQALGQGPQFIFQYYREEENGRGNFPPRFSGLQFPNYSSELNVNALELDDSALYLCASSSTDTQYFGPGTRLTVL.

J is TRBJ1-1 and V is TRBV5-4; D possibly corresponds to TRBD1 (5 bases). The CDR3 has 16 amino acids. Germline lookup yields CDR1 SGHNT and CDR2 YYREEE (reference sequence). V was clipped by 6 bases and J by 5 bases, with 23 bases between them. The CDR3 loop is CASTPLGGGQRTEAFF. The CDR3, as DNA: TGTGCCAGCACTCCCTTGGGGGGGGGTCAGAGGACTGAAGCTTTCTTT.

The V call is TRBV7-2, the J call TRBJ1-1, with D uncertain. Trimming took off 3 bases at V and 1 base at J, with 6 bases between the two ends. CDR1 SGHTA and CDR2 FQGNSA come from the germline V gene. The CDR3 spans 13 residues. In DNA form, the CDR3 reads TGTGCCAGCAGCTTGGGTAGGAACACTGAAGCTTTCTTT. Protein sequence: CASSLGRNTEAFF.

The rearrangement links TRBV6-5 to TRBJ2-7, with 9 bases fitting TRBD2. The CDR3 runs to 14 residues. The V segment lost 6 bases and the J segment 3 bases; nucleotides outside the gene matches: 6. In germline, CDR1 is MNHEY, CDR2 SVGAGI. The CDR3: CASRLAGDLYEQYF. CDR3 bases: TGTGCCAGCAGGTTAGCGGGGGACCTCTACGAGCAGTACTTC.

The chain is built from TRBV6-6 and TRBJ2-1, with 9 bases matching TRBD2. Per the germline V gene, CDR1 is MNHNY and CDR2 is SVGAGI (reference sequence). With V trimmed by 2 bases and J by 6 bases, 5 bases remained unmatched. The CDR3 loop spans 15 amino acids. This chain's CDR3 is CASSYVNSGGNEQFF. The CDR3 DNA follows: TGTGCCAGCAGTTACGTTAATAGCGGGGGCAATGAGCAGTTCTTC.

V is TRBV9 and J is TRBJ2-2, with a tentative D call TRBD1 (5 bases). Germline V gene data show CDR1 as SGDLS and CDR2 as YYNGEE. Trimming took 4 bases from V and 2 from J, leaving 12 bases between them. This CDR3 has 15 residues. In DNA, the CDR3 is TGTGCCAGCAGCATAGCTACAGGAAACACCGGGGAGCTGTTTTTT. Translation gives CASSIATGNTGELFF.